These 7 T cell receptor beta chains originate from one sample sequenced in a study of shared clonotypes between healthy human individuals. Positively selected for CCR7, the CD45RO-negative cells used as naive CD8 cells excluded terminally differentiated effector memory CD45RA+ cells. Profiled with immunoSEQ multiplex PCR; TCRdb holds only in-frame clones, not every one. The repertoire includes about 600,000 clones, around 95% of them detected once, and 0.11% sits in the top ten. Sequencing was carried out using naive CD8+ T cells sorted from blood. The receptors originated from a woman in her thirties in good health.

The chain is built from TRBV11-2 and TRBJ2-7, with D perhaps matching TRBD1 or TRBD2 (5 bases each). Looked up from germline, CDR1 is SGHAT and CDR2 is FQNNGV. Trimming stripped 5 bases from V and 3 bases from J, with 20 bases between. The CDR3 runs 16 residues. CDR3 sequence (DNA): TGTGCCAGCAGCCAAAACTCGGGGACCTATTTCTACGAGCAGTACTTC. Residues: CASSQNSGTYFYEQYF.

V usage is TRBV7-9 and J usage is TRBJ2-3, with 8 bases that match TRBD1. From germline, CDR1 is SEHNR and CDR2 FQNEAQ (reference sequence). Trimming at V came to 5 bases and at J to 4 bases, leaving 8 bases not matched to a gene. CDR3 size: 15 residues. The CDR3 coding sequence is TGTGCCAGCAGCGACCGGACAGGGTTCCCAGATACGCAGTATTTT. This encodes CASSDRTGFPDTQYF.

This chain joins TRBV27 and TRBJ2-7; D possibly corresponds to TRBD1 (6 bases). CDR1 is MNHEY and CDR2 is SMNVEV in the germline V gene (reference sequence). The ends were cut back, 6 bases at V and 4 bases at J, with 19 bases in the middle. The CDR3 has 15 amino acids. The CDR3 here is CASSSASGTLYEQYF. The CDR3 coding sequence is TGTGCCAGCAGCAGCGCATCCGGGACACTATACGAGCAGTACTTC.

V gene TRBV2 combines with J gene TRBJ2-3; D assignment may be TRBD1 or TRBD2 (5 bases each). Germline V gene data show CDR1 as SNHLY and CDR2 as FYNNEI. The V end was cut by 8 bases, the J end by 6 bases, with 18 bases between. This CDR3 comprises 14 residues. The CDR3 nucleotides read TGTGCCAGCCTAGGGACCGATACCGGGGATACGCAGTATTTT. Encoded protein: CASLGTDTGDTQYF.

The V gene is TRBV19, the J gene TRBJ1-2; possibly TRBD1 for D (5 bases). CDR3 length equals 14 residues. Germline CDR1 is LNHDA and CDR2 is SQIVND (reference sequence). V lost 11 bases and J lost 4, with 20 bases in between. CDR3 DNA sequence: TGTGCCCCCCACGGGGCACAGTCCTTCTATGGCTACACCTTC. The encoded protein is CAPHGAQSFYGYTF.

The chain joins TRBV9 to TRBJ2-3, with 7 positions matching TRBD2. The CDR3 runs to 15 residues. Germline values: CDR1 SGDLS, CDR2 YYNGEE. The V and J ends lost 0 bases and 2 bases, in that order; junction bases with no gene match: 3. CDR3 residues: CASSVGTRDTDTQYF. For the CDR3, the DNA is TGTGCCAGCAGCGTAGGGACTAGAGACACAGATACGCAGTATTTT.

This clone has just one count. V is TRBV28 and J is TRBJ2-1, with D possibly TRBD2 on 6 matching bases. Trimming removed 4 bases from V and 9 bases from J, with 25 bases in between. This CDR3 has 17 amino acids. Germline V gene data show CDR1 as MDHEN and CDR2 as SYDVKM. CDR3 sequence (DNA): TGTGCCAGCAGTTCGCCTCGGGACTTCAAGGAGGTGTTTGAGCAGTTCTTC. Amino acid sequence: CASSSPRDFKEVFEQFF.